This passage covers 16 T cell receptor beta chains from one sample sequenced in a study of cytomegalovirus exposure and HLA in healthy donors. 60 Vbeta and 13 Jbeta primers were used in PCR. Method: immunoSEQ multiplex PCR; TCRdb's copy keeps in-frame clones and lacks some. The repertoire consists of roughly 200,000 clones, with roughly 8.7% occurring once and the leading ten covering approximately 1.5%. The sample comprised PBMCs. Receptors originate from a woman between 25 and 40 years old in good health and CMV-seropositive.

This clone was counted a few times. Additional DNA sequences in this sample encode the identical CDR3. This sequence joins TRBV5-1 and TRBJ2-1; D is ambiguous. The CDR3 length is 15 residues. The germline gives CDR1 SGHRS, CDR2 YFSETQ. Trimming stripped 0 bases from V and 0 bases from J, with 7 bases between. DNA of the CDR3: TGCGCCAGCAGCTTGGCCGCAGGCTCCTACAATGAGCAGTTCTTC. Its protein product is CASSLAAGSYNEQFF.

The chain is built from TRBV7-9 and TRBJ2-4; D is possibly TRBD2 (6 bases). Trimming removed 10 bases from V and 2 bases from J, with 15 bases in between. CDR1 and CDR2 from the germline V gene are SEHNR and FQNEAQ (reference sequence). The CDR3 runs to 14 residues. The CDR3: CATRDSGTKNIQYF. The CDR3 nucleotides read TGTGCCACCCGGGACTCAGGGACCAAAAACATTCAGTACTTC.

This clone turned up a few times. The chain couples TRBV5-5 to TRBJ1-1, with 10 bases aligning to TRBD1. In germline, CDR1 is SGHKS, CDR2 YYEKEE (reference sequence). The CDR3 totals 16 residues. J lost 2 bases, V lost 4 bases, and 8 bases had no gene match. The CDR3 DNA is TGTGCCAGCAGCCCGAGGACAGGGGGATATAACACTGAAGCTTTCTTT. Translating it yields CASSPRTGGYNTEAFF.

This chain uses TRBV27 with TRBJ1-2; D is unresolved. The CDR3 totals 13 residues. In germline, CDR1 is MNHEY, CDR2 SMNVEV (reference sequence). Trimming stripped 5 bases from V and 4 bases from J, with 11 bases between. The CDR3 loop reads CASSGEAFYGYTF. The CDR3 nucleotides read TGTGCCAGCAGTGGGGAGGCCTTCTATGGCTACACCTTC.

This clone showed up just a few times. The CDR3 DNA is TGTGCCAGCAGCTCGGGGGGGGACTTAACCTCCGGTGCGCAGTATTTT. Protein product: CASSSGGDLTSGAQYF. This chain uses TRBV11-3 with TRBJ2-3; TRBD2 matches 8 bases. Per the germline V gene, CDR1 is SGHNT and CDR2 is YENEEA. The CDR3 sequence is 16 residues long. J was trimmed by 10 bases and V by 4 bases; bases with no gene match: 16.

The chain couples TRBV6-5 to TRBJ2-7; 8 positions agree with TRBD2. The J segment lost 2 bases and the V segment lost 7 bases, leaving 10 bases of the junction unmatched. Germline values: CDR1 MNHEY, CDR2 SVGAGI. The CDR3 loop spans 15 amino acids. CDR3 region: CASKAGLGLAYEQYF. The DNA of the CDR3 is TGTGCCAGCAAGGCGGGGCTGGGACTAGCCTACGAGCAGTACTTC.

This chain links TRBV11-2 with TRBJ2-7, with D perhaps matching TRBD2 (6 bases). Germline loops: CDR1 SGHAT, CDR2 FQNNGV. Between the trimmed V and J ends, which lost 0 bases and 11 bases, there was a span of 14 bases. The CDR3 has 13 residues. The CDR3 sequence is CASSLDPEGGKYF. The CDR3 DNA reads TGTGCCAGCAGCTTAGATCCGGAGGGCGGGAAGTACTTC.

This clone was recorded a few times. The chain has TRBV7-3 and TRBJ2-3; 9 bases map to TRBD2. Germline CDR1 SGHTA, CDR2 FQGTGA. V lost 2 bases and J lost 5; bases outside the gene matches: 5. CDR3 size: 15 residues. The CDR3 bases are TGTGCCAGCAGCTTAGGCGGGAGGGCCCAAGATACGCAGTATTTT. As protein: CASSLGGRAQDTQYF.

The chain couples TRBV29-1 to TRBJ1-5; perhaps TRBD1 as D (6 bases). V lost 4 bases and J 0 bases, leaving 22 bases between the germline ends. The CDR3 contains 18 residues. Per germline, CDR1 SQVTM and CDR2 ANQGSEA. CDR3: CSVGIEGVTPYSNQPQHF. CDR3 DNA sequence: TGCAGCGTTGGGATAGAGGGGGTCACCCCATATAGCAATCAGCCCCAGCATTTT.

The gene calls are TRBV7-9 and TRBJ1-1; D unresolved. The CDR3 extends over 13 amino acids. CDR1 SEHNR and CDR2 FQNEAQ come from the germline V gene (reference sequence). Trimming shortened V by 3 bases and J by 0 bases, and 5 bases separated the two germline ends. As DNA, the CDR3 is TGTGCCAGCAGCTTCGGTCTGAACACTGAAGCTTTCTTT. Protein sequence: CASSFGLNTEAFF.

This clone was picked up a small number of times. The chain carries TRBV6-5 and TRBJ1-5, with a tentative D call TRBD1 (5 bases). The CDR3 has 16 residues. Germline values: CDR1 MNHEY, CDR2 SVGAGI. Trimming cost V 0 bases and J 0 bases, with 9 bases left between them. The CDR3 region is CASSYSGGNSNQPQHF. The CDR3, as DNA: TGTGCCAGCAGTTACTCCGGGGGAAATAGCAATCAGCCCCAGCATTTT.

The chain carries TRBV27 and TRBJ2-5; 9 bases agree with TRBD2. Near its end, the DNA agrees better with TRBJ2-7, so the J call may be wrong. CDR3 length: 15 amino acids. CDR1 MNHEY and CDR2 SMNVEV come from the germline V gene (reference sequence). The CDR3 loop is CASSFSGTSSNEQYF. The CDR3, as DNA: TGTGCCAGCAGTTTTTCCGGGACTAGCAGTAACGAGCAGTACTTC.

V gene TRBV10-2 combines with J gene TRBJ1-4, with TRBD1 as a possible D gene (5 bases). The V gene's germline CDR1 is WSHSY and CDR2 SAAADI. The V and J ends lost 3 bases and 8 bases respectively, with 16 bases between them. This CDR3 region has 15 residues. The DNA for the CDR3 is TGCGCCAGCAGTGATGTAAGGGGAGGAGGGGAAAAACTGTTTTTT. Amino acids: CASSDVRGGGEKLFF.

This clone was counted only a few times. The V gene is TRBV6-5, the J gene TRBJ2-7; 8 nucleotides match TRBD1. CDR3 length: 14 residues. The germline gives CDR1 MNHEY, CDR2 SVGAGI. J was trimmed by 4 bases and V by 2 bases; bases with no gene match: 4. The DNA for the CDR3 is TGTGCCAGCAGTTACCAGGGGGCCGGATACGAGCAGTACTTC. It codes for CASSYQGAGYEQYF.

In this sample, this clone turned up once. The chain joins TRBV19 to TRBJ2-5; 8 bases line up with TRBD2. V shed 4 bases and J 5 bases; nucleotides not matched to a gene: 6. The CDR3 totals 14 residues. Germline V gene data show CDR1 as LNHDA and CDR2 as SQIVND (reference sequence). The CDR3 is CASSKTGTRETQYF. DNA for the CDR3: TGTGCCAGTAGTAAAACCGGGACTAGGGAGACCCAGTACTTC.

The chain uses TRBV7-2 and TRBJ1-3; D unclear. This CDR3 is 14 amino acids long. Per germline, CDR1 SGHTA and CDR2 FQGNSA. V was shortened by 5 bases and J by 0 bases, with 8 bases between the two germline ends. CDR3 nucleotide sequence: TGTGCCAGCAGCCGGAGTTACTCTGGAAACACCATATATTTT. This encodes CASSRSYSGNTIYF.